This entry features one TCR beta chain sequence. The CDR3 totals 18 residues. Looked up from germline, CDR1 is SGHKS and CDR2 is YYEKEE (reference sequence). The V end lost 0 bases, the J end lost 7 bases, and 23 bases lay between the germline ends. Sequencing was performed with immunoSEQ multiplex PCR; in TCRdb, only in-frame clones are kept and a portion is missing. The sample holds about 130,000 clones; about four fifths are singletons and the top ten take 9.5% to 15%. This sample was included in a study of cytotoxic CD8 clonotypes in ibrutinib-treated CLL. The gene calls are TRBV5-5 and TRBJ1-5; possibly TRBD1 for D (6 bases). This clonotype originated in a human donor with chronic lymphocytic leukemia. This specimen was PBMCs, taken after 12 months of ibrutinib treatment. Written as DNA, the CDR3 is TGTGCCAGCAGCTTGGAACTGGGACACTCCCTCGTATGGCAGCCCCAGCATTTT. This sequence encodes CASSLELGHSLVWQPQHF.